This passage covers 16 T cell receptor beta chains from one sample sequenced in a study of blood T cells in healthy people across ages. It was with a sample-barcoded 5' primer and a J-beta primer mix that a second PCR of roughly 7 to 12 cycles was run. Each CDR3 protein is one row after TCRdb ran MiXCR on the 5' RACE reads. In the table there are around 900,000 distinct CDR3 sequences, roughly 51% of which are singletons. Sequencing was carried out using blood. All receptors derive from a woman aged 60-70 years in good health.

This clonotype was picked up many times. V is TRBV12-3 or TRBV12-4 and J is TRBJ2-5; 9 bases line up with TRBD1. After removal of 5 bases from V and 5 bases from J, the junction contained 3 bases not matched to a gene. This CDR3 has 13 amino acids. The CDR3 DNA follows: TGTGCCAGCAGTACAGACAGGGGGGAGACCCAGTACTTC. Its translation: CASSTDRGETQYF.

In DNA, the CDR3 is TGTGCCAGCAGTTACGGGGATGGGGGGTATGGCAATCAGCCCCAGCATTTT. Translated, it gives CASSYGDGGYGNQPQHF. The chain couples TRBV6-6 to TRBJ1-5; a possible D gene is TRBD1 (5 bases). This CDR3 comprises 17 residues. The V gene lost 2 bases and the J gene lost 2 bases, with 16 bases spanning the gap. Germline V gene data show CDR1 as MNHNY and CDR2 as SVGAGI (reference sequence).

CDR3: CASSLETGTLATSPLHF. For the CDR3, the DNA is TGCGCCAGCAGCTTGGAAACGGGTACTCTTGCTACTTCACCCCTCCACTTT. V and J are TRBV5-1 and TRBJ1-6; D gene ambiguous. CDR3 length: 17 residues. Germline V gene sequence: CDR1 SGHRS, CDR2 YFSETQ. Trimming stripped 0 bases from V and 9 bases from J, with 19 bases between.

This clonotype was recorded once. V usage is TRBV20-1 and J usage is TRBJ1-1; no clear D gene. Trimming shortened V by 5 bases and J by 1 base, and 17 bases separated the two germline ends. Germline V gene sequence: CDR1 DFQATT, CDR2 SNEGSKA (reference sequence). This CDR3 is built from 15 residues. CDR3 bases: TGCAGTGCTCTGATCGTTCGGATGGGGAACACTGAAGCTTTCTTT. Protein: CSALIVRMGNTEAFF.

This clonotype was detected only a few times. This chain connects TRBV5-1 to TRBJ2-1; TRBD2 matches 11 bases. With 0 bases clipped from V and 7 bases from J, the junction kept 6 bases outside the gene matches. CDR1 and CDR2 (germline): SGHRS, YFSETQ. CDR3 length equals 16 residues. The CDR3 loop reads CASSLGLLAGANEQFF. The DNA of the CDR3 is TGCGCCAGCAGCTTGGGTCTACTAGCGGGAGCAAATGAGCAGTTCTTC.

This chain links TRBV6-1 with TRBJ2-7, with D possibly TRBD2 on 7 matching bases. V gave up 7 bases and J gave up 3 bases, with 22 bases separating them. Germline V gene sequence: CDR1 MNHNS, CDR2 SASEGT. The CDR3 sequence is 16 residues long. In nucleotides, the CDR3 is TGTGCCAGCATGGACAGACGGGACTACCTTCGCTACGAGCAGTACTTC. Its translation is CASMDRRDYLRYEQYF.

In nucleotides, the CDR3 is TGCAGTGCTAGAGCGCCGGGACAGGGGTACGAGCAGTACTTC. Amino acid sequence: CSARAPGQGYEQYF. V and J are TRBV20-1 and TRBJ2-7; 10 bases match TRBD1. This CDR3 spans 14 amino acids. J was trimmed by 4 bases and V by 1 base; bases with no gene match: 4. Germline V gene sequence: CDR1 DFQATT, CDR2 SNEGSKA (reference sequence).

This clonotype has just a few counts. The CDR3 spells CSVDTGLYGANVLTF. CDR3 in DNA: TGCAGCGTTGATACAGGGTTGTATGGGGCCAACGTCCTGACTTTC. V gene TRBV29-1 combines with J gene TRBJ2-6; the D gene is possibly TRBD1 (6 bases). The CDR3 spans 15 residues. Deletions cut 3 bases from V and 3 bases from J, with 12 bases between. Germline CDR1 SQVTM, CDR2 ANQGSEA.

The chain recombines TRBV4-3 with TRBJ2-1; 7 nucleotides match TRBD2. CDR1 LGHNA and CDR2 YSLEER come from the germline V gene. J lost 9 bases, V lost 2 bases, and 10 bases had no gene match. The CDR3 has 15 amino acids. CDR3 sequence (DNA): TGCGCCAGCAGCCAAAGAGCGGGACCTTCTTCTGAGCAGTTCTTC. Translating gives CASSQRAGPSSEQFF.

Only a few counts were recorded for this clonotype. The rearrangement links TRBV18 to TRBJ1-2; tentatively, D is TRBD1 (5 bases). Germline loops: CDR1 KGHSH, CDR2 LQKENI. CDR3 size: 14 residues. V shed 3 bases and J shed 8 bases, with 16 bases lying between them. CDR3 DNA: TGTGCCAGCTCACCTTCCGGGCAGGGAGGAGGCTACACCTTC. Its translation is CASSPSGQGGGYTF.

CDR3 nucleotide sequence: TGTGCCAGCAGTTACTCGAGGACCCGTAGACAGATGAACACTGAAGCTTTCTTT. This sequence encodes CASSYSRTRRQMNTEAFF. The V call is TRBV6-2 or TRBV6-3, the J call TRBJ1-1, with D maybe TRBD1 (5 bases). Trimming removed 0 bases from V and 0 bases from J, with 17 bases in between. The germline CDR1 and CDR2 sequences are MNHEY and SVGEGT. The CDR3 is 18 residues long.

CDR3 sequence reads: CAISESREREQYF. The CDR3 DNA reads as TGTGCCATCAGTGAGTCGAGAGAACGGGAGCAGTACTTC. The chain combines TRBV10-3 with TRBJ2-7; no clear D gene. The length of the CDR3 is 13 residues. V was trimmed by 0 bases and J by 7 bases, leaving 10 bases between them. In germline, CDR1 is ENHRY, CDR2 SYGVKD.

The V and J genes are TRBV15 and TRBJ1-2, with D uncertain. The CDR3 runs to 13 residues. Germline V gene sequence: CDR1 LNHNV, CDR2 YYDKDF (reference sequence). Trimming shortened V by 0 bases and J by 5 bases, and 7 bases separated the two germline ends. The CDR3: CATSRDRQYGYTF. As DNA, the CDR3 is TGTGCCACCAGCAGAGACCGCCAATATGGCTACACCTTC.

The chain couples TRBV7-2 to TRBJ2-3, with TRBD2 matching over 8 bases. The CDR3 sequence is 16 residues long. Germline V lookup: CDR1 SGHTA, CDR2 FQGNSA. The V gene end was trimmed by 5 bases and the J gene end by 4 bases; junction bases not matched to a gene: 11. CDR3 nucleotide sequence: TGTGCCAGCAGCGAGAGAGGAGGAGCGGGAGCAGATACGCAGTATTTT. Translated, it gives CASSERGGAGADTQYF. The complete variable domain, with remaining parts taken from reference TRBV7-2 and TRBJ2-3, reads GAGVSQSPSNKVTEKGKDVELRCDPISGHTALYWYRQSLGQGLEFLIYFQGNSAPDKSGLPSDRFSAERTGGSVSTLTIQRTQQEDSAVYLCASSERGGAGADTQYFGPGTRLTVL.

The chain's CDR3 is CASSPTPASGFRQYF. In DNA, the CDR3 is TGTGCCAGCAGCCCGACCCCTGCTAGCGGGTTTAGGCAGTACTTC. This rearrangement joins TRBV7-9 to TRBJ2-4; 8 bases match TRBD2. The CDR3 runs 15 residues. V was clipped by 5 bases and J by 13 bases; unmatched bases: 16. The germline V gene has CDR1 SEHNR and CDR2 FQNEAQ (reference sequence).

The chain carries TRBV29-1 and TRBJ2-1, with 10 bases aligning to TRBD1. Unmatched junction bases numbered 16, after V lost 8 bases and J lost 0 bases. This CDR3 comprises 18 residues. Germline-derived CDR1 and CDR2 are SQVTM and ANQGSEA. CDR3: CSMTPGQGRWSSYNEQFF. CDR3 DNA sequence: TGCAGCATGACCCCGGGACAGGGGCGATGGAGCTCCTACAATGAGCAGTTCTTC.